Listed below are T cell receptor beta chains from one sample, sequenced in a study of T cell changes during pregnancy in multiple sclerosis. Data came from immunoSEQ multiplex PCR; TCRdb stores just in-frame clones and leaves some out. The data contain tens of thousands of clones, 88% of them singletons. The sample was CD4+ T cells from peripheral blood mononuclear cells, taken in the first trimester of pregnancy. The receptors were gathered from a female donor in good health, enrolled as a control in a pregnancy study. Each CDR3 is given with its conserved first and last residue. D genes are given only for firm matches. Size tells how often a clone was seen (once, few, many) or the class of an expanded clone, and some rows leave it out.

CDR3nt: TGTGCCTGGAGTGGGGACAGGGGGCCGGGCGTGAACACTGAAGCTTTCTTT
CDR3aa: CAWSGDRGPGVNTEAFF
len: 17
d_gene: TRBD1
v_gene: TRBV30
j_gene: TRBJ1-1
abundance: NA

CDR3nt: TGTGCCAGCAGCTTAGTGGGGGCGCGGGCTGAAAAACTGTTTTTT
CDR3aa: CASSLVGARAEKLFF
len: 15
d_gene: NA
v_gene: TRBV11-2
j_gene: TRBJ1-4
abundance: NA

CDR3nt: TGTGCCAGCACTAACAACAGGGCCCTCTACGAGCAGTACTTC
CDR3aa: CASTNNRALYEQYF
len: 14
d_gene: NA
v_gene: TRBV6-5
j_gene: TRBJ2-7
abundance: NA

CDR3nt: TGTGCCAGCAGCCAAGGGAGAGGGAACACTGAAGCTTTCTTT
CDR3aa: CASSQGRGNTEAFF
len: 14
d_gene: NA
v_gene: TRBV4-2
j_gene: TRBJ1-1
abundance: few

CDR3nt: TGTGCCAGCAGGGAACGACTAGCGGACAGCTACGAGCAGTACTTC
CDR3aa: CASRERLADSYEQYF
len: 15
d_gene: TRBD2
v_gene: TRBV7-6
j_gene: TRBJ2-7
abundance: NA

CDR3nt: TGCGCCAGCAGACTCACAGGGGGCACTGAAGCTTTCTTT
CDR3aa: CASRLTGGTEAFF
len: 13
d_gene: TRBD1
v_gene: TRBV5-1
j_gene: TRBJ1-1
abundance: NA

CDR3nt: TGTGCCAGCAGCCGAACAGGCCATTCCTACGAGCAGTACTTC
CDR3aa: CASSRTGHSYEQYF
len: 14
d_gene: NA
v_gene: TRBV27
j_gene: TRBJ2-7
abundance: once

CDR3nt: TGTGCCAGCAGCCAAGGGGGGCAGACCGGGGAGCTGTTTTTT
CDR3aa: CASSQGGQTGELFF
len: 14
d_gene: NA
v_gene: TRBV4-2
j_gene: TRBJ2-2
abundance: NA

CDR3nt: TGTGCCAGCAGCCAGGGCAGGGGAGGGGCCGAAGAGACCCAGTACTTC
CDR3aa: CASSQGRGGAEETQYF
len: 16
d_gene: NA
v_gene: TRBV7-9
j_gene: TRBJ2-5
abundance: NA

CDR3nt: TGCGCCAGCAGCCAAGAGACAGGGCAAGTTTTCTATGGCTACACCTTC
CDR3aa: CASSQETGQVFYGYTF
len: 16
d_gene: TRBD1
v_gene: TRBV4-1
j_gene: TRBJ1-2
abundance: once

CDR3nt: TGTGCCAGCTCACCTCGACAGGGTCGTGAAAAACTGTTTTTT
CDR3aa: CASSPRQGREKLFF
len: 14
d_gene: TRBD1
v_gene: TRBV18
j_gene: TRBJ1-4
abundance: NA